The clone carrying this T cell receptor beta chain has ten or more counts. As yet, its antigen is unknown. The unsorted libraries were prepared from 2 million PBMCs (stored at -80 C). This entry comes from a study of neurological immune-mediated disorders. General observations from the study: The greatest TCR clonal expansion occurred in HTLV-1-associated myelopathy and the least in multiple sclerosis, which fell below healthy controls. The expanded clones of different subjects shared no CDR3 amino acid sequences (suggesting private repertoires in all groups).

The V gene's germline CDR1 is DFQATT and CDR2 SNEGSKA (reference sequence). The CDR3 spans 15 residues. With V trimmed by 1 base and J by 10 bases, 10 bases remained unmatched. It was by 5'RACE with 10-nucleotide random UMIs that the cDNA was made. TCRdb ran MiXCR on the 5' RACE reads and lists one entry per CDR3 protein. The top ten hold about an eighth of the sample, which has 20,000 to 30,000 distinct CDR3 sequences, about 13% seen once. The sequence derives from a woman aged 55-69 years with HTLV-1-associated myelopathy (HAM/TSP). The sequenced sample was PBMCs. The V and J genes are TRBV20-1 and TRBJ2-1, with 10 bases that match TRBD2. CDR3 residues: CSARGTSGKVEEQFF. Written as DNA, the CDR3 is TGCAGTGCTAGAGGCACTAGCGGGAAGGTGGAGGAGCAGTTCTTC.